Listed below are T cell receptor beta chains from one sample, sequenced in a study of blood T cell repertoires in COVID-19. Some clones are missing from TCRdb's copy, which holds only in-frame ones; the method was immunoSEQ multiplex PCR. The sample has roughly 230,000 clones, roughly 84% seen once; the top ten hold around 3.3%. Sequencing was performed on peripheral blood. These receptor sequences come from a woman older than 75 with acute or convalescent COVID-19. Each CDR3 is given without its conserved first and last residue.

cdr3_aa: ASRAAGQGFTEAF
v_call: TRBV6-5
j_call: TRBJ1-1
cdr3_length: 13

cdr3_aa: ASSIDEVGSEAF
v_call: TRBV19
j_call: TRBJ1-1
cdr3_length: 12

cdr3_aa: ASSPSSGGPSSYEQY
v_call: TRBV6-2/TRBV6-3
j_call: TRBJ2-7
cdr3_length: 15

cdr3_aa: AWSGQGNQPQH
v_call: TRBV30
j_call: TRBJ1-5
cdr3_length: 11

cdr3_aa: ASSLGHVSEAF
v_call: TRBV12-3/TRBV12-4
j_call: TRBJ1-1
cdr3_length: 11

cdr3_aa: ASSYDREAF
v_call: TRBV6-5
j_call: TRBJ1-1
cdr3_length: 9

cdr3_aa: ASSNPGQGHGTQY
v_call: TRBV19
j_call: TRBJ2-5
cdr3_length: 13

cdr3_aa: ASSSLSLMNTEAF
v_call: TRBV2
j_call: TRBJ1-1
cdr3_length: 13

cdr3_aa: ASTGNRGLVYGYT
v_call: TRBV3-1/TRBV3-2
j_call: TRBJ1-2
cdr3_length: 13

cdr3_aa: ASSAGGANEKLF
v_call: TRBV9
j_call: TRBJ1-4
cdr3_length: 12